This T cell receptor (beta chain) derives from a study of blood T cells in healthy people across ages. Details on this clonotype: As yet, its antigen is unknown. The junction differs from germline at one of its ends, possibly a read error.

A second PCR of about 7 to 12 cycles used a sample-barcoded 5' primer and a J-beta primer mix. There were at least 3 million CDR3-containing paired-end reads obtained from each sample. In TCRdb, the 5' RACE reads were re-called with MiXCR into one record per CDR3 protein. The sample lists 550,000 to 800,000 distinct CDR3 sequences, about 30% seen once, with 15% to 19% in the top ten. Healthy individuals of Caucasian origin from Russia, aged 6 to 90, served as donors. The study, taken as a whole, reports: As age increased, TCR beta diversity per million T cells fell in a roughly linear fashion.

The germline V gene encodes CDR1 MDHEN and CDR2 SYDVKM. CDR3 length equals 16 residues. The sequenced sample consisted of blood. The source is an elderly woman in good health. The chain carries TRBV28 and TRBJ1-1; D gene ambiguous. The CDR3 region is CASSFPGAGGNTGAFF. CDR3 in DNA: TGTGCCAGCAGTTTTCCCGGAGCCGGTGGGAACACTGGAGCTTTCTTT.